These 22 T cell receptor beta chains share one sample of origin, sequenced in a study of blood T cell repertoires in COVID-19. Sequenced by immunoSEQ multiplex PCR; TCRdb stores in-frame clones only, minus some. Of fewer than 75,000 clones detected, 85% to 95% appear once; the ten largest clones hold about 4.5%. The material sequenced was peripheral blood. The receptors here all came from a man aged 50 or older with active COVID-19.

This clone was counted a few times. The rearrangement uses TRBV6-1 and TRBJ1-6; D ambiguous. Germline values: CDR1 MNHNS, CDR2 SASEGT. Between the trimmed V and J ends, which lost 1 base and 0 bases, there was a span of 4 bases. The CDR3 runs 15 residues. This CDR3 is CASSEGSSYNSPLHF. In DNA, the CDR3 is TGTGCCAGCAGTGAAGGCAGCTCCTATAATTCACCCCTCCACTTT.

The chain combines TRBV28 with TRBJ1-4, with D possibly being TRBD1 (5 bases). V gave up 5 bases and J gave up 8 bases, with 15 bases separating them. Germline V gives CDR1 MDHEN, CDR2 SYDVKM. The CDR3 is 14 residues long. The CDR3: CASSLGGSAEKLFF. CDR3 DNA: TGTGCCAGCAGTCTGGGGGGGTCGGCGGAAAAACTGTTTTTT.

The chain combines TRBV28 with TRBJ1-1, with a weak D call TRBD1 (6 bases). Germline assignment: CDR1 MDHEN and CDR2 SYDVKM. The V end was cut by 5 bases, the J end by 5 bases, with 15 bases between. The CDR3 length is 14 residues. CDR3 in amino acids: CASSLGQRGTEAFF. CDR3 nucleotides: TGTGCCAGCAGTCTAGGACAGAGGGGGACTGAAGCTTTCTTT.

The chain uses TRBV6-5 and TRBJ2-3, with 9 bases matching TRBD1. CDR1 and CDR2 from the germline V gene are MNHEY and SVGAGI. This CDR3 has 14 residues. Germline trimming cut 7 bases from V and 5 bases from J; bases unmatched to any gene: 7. CDR3: CASTPGTGLDTQYF. The CDR3, as DNA: TGTGCCAGCACCCCGGGGACAGGGCTAGATACGCAGTATTTT.

The rearrangement joins TRBV24-1 to TRBJ1-5; TRBD1 matches at 11 bases. The CDR3 spans 16 residues. J lost 4 bases, V lost 4 bases, and 5 bases had no gene match. Germline V gives CDR1 KGHDR, CDR2 SFDVKD. The CDR3 DNA follows: TGTGCCACCAGTGAGATCGGGACAGGGGGGAATCAGCCCCAGCATTTT. This encodes CATSEIGTGGNQPQHF.

The J gene is TRBJ1-2, the V gene TRBV6-6; unclear D gene. Germline-derived CDR1 and CDR2 are MNHNY and SVGAGI (reference sequence). V was clipped by 6 bases and J by 1 base, with 18 bases between them. The CDR3 loop spans 16 amino acids. This CDR3 reads CASRGRTGSFNYGYTF. In nucleotides, the CDR3 is TGTGCCAGCAGGGGAAGGACTGGGTCGTTTAACTATGGCTACACCTTC.

V is TRBV3-1 (or the pseudogene TRBV3-2) and J is TRBJ1-4; TRBD1 is a possible D gene (5 bases). Looked up from germline, CDR1 is LGHDT and CDR2 is YNNKEL (reference sequence). Trimming cost V 0 bases and J 0 bases, with 17 bases left between them. This CDR3 has 19 residues. The DNA of the CDR3 is TGTGCCAGCAGCCAAGAAAGGTCGACAGATATTACAACTAATGAAAAACTGTTTTTT. As protein: CASSQERSTDITTNEKLFF.

V is TRBV6-5 and J is TRBJ1-6; 7 nucleotides match TRBD1. Germline CDR1 is MNHEY and CDR2 is SVGAGI. The CDR3 has 15 amino acids. V shed 8 bases and J 4 bases; nucleotides not matched to a gene: 8. The CDR3 DNA reads TGTGCCAGCCAAGGGACAGTTAAATATAATTCACCCCTCCACTTT. It encodes CASQGTVKYNSPLHF.

The gene calls are TRBV5-4 and TRBJ1-1, with TRBD1 identical over 8 bases. J gave up 5 bases and V 4 bases, and 4 bases lay outside the gene matches. The length of the CDR3 is 13 residues. The V gene's germline CDR1 is SGHNT and CDR2 YYREEE (reference sequence). This CDR3 is CASSRTGGTEAFF. CDR3 nucleotides: TGTGCCAGCAGCCGAACAGGGGGGACTGAAGCTTTCTTT.

The chain is built from TRBV7-3 and TRBJ2-1; D gene unclear. V lost 6 bases and J lost 6, with 15 bases in between. Germline V gives CDR1 SGHTA, CDR2 FQGTGA. The CDR3 runs to 14 residues. CDR3 sequence reads: CASSSIIDSNEQFF. The CDR3 nucleotides read TGTGCCAGCAGTTCAATCATAGACTCCAATGAGCAGTTCTTC.

This clone was counted a single time. The chain employs TRBV11-2 and TRBJ1-3, with D unresolved. The germline V gene encodes CDR1 SGHAT and CDR2 FQNNGV. This CDR3 is 14 amino acids long. Trimming took 2 bases from V and 5 from J, leaving 10 bases between them. Here the CDR3 DNA reads TGTGCCAGCAGCTTATCGATAACAAGAAACACCATATATTTT. Protein product: CASSLSITRNTIYF.

This sequence joins TRBV3-1 (or the pseudogene TRBV3-2) and TRBJ1-1; 9 bases fit TRBD1. CDR1 LGHDT and CDR2 YNNKEL come from the germline V gene (reference sequence). The CDR3 extends over 15 amino acids. J was trimmed by 1 base and V by 3 bases; bases with no gene match: 3. The CDR3: CASSHPGQGNTEAFF. CDR3 bases: TGTGCCAGCAGCCACCCGGGACAGGGGAACACTGAAGCTTTCTTT.

The V and J genes are TRBV4-1 and TRBJ2-1; 7 bases line up with TRBD2. The V and J ends lost 3 bases and 10 bases, in that order; junction bases with no gene match: 18. Germline CDR1 reads MGHRA; CDR2 reads YSYEKL. The length of the CDR3 is 17 residues. The CDR3 DNA is TGCGCCAGCAGCCAGCCCACGGCCCCCCGGACTAGACGCGAGCAGTTCTTC. This sequence encodes CASSQPTAPRTRREQFF.

The CDR3: CASSPGQEGTEAFF. The CDR3 DNA follows: TGCGCCAGCAGCCCTGGACAGGAGGGGACTGAAGCTTTCTTT. J is TRBJ1-1 and V is TRBV5-1; 7 positions match TRBD1. The CDR3 sequence is 14 residues long. The germline V gene has CDR1 SGHRS and CDR2 YFSETQ. V lost 4 bases, J lost 5 bases, and 8 bases stayed unmatched.

V and J are TRBV29-1 and TRBJ2-1, with 8 positions matching TRBD2. CDR1 SQVTM and CDR2 ANQGSEA come from the germline V gene. The CDR3 sequence is 14 residues long. The junction had 8 bases not matched to a gene; V was cut back by 8 bases and J by 2 bases. The CDR3, as DNA: TGCAGCTCCTTTTACGGGAGGGCCTACAATGAGCAGTTCTTC. It encodes CSSFYGRAYNEQFF.

The chain uses TRBV5-4 and TRBJ2-1, with 9 positions matching TRBD2. V shed 4 bases and J 5 bases; nucleotides not matched to a gene: 4. Germline V gives CDR1 SGHNT, CDR2 YYREEE (reference sequence). The CDR3 totals 14 residues. The CDR3, as DNA: TGTGCCAGCAGCAGGAGACTAGCGGACAATGAGCAGTTCTTC. Its protein product is CASSRRLADNEQFF.

The chain carries TRBV5-6 and TRBJ1-4, with D perhaps matching TRBD1 (5 bases). Germline V gene sequence: CDR1 SGHDT, CDR2 YYEEEE. Trimming stripped 2 bases from V and 6 bases from J, with 14 bases between. This CDR3 comprises 15 residues. The CDR3 reads CASSFVGAGYEKLFF. For the CDR3, the DNA is TGTGCCAGCAGCTTCGTTGGCGCAGGGTATGAAAAACTGTTTTTT.

This chain connects TRBV7-9 to TRBJ2-3; D perhaps matches TRBD2 (6 bases). Germline values: CDR1 SEHNR, CDR2 FQNEAQ (reference sequence). The CDR3 contains 14 residues. The V gene lost 5 bases and the J gene lost 2 bases, with 11 bases spanning the gap. The CDR3 spells CASSPGVDTDTQYF. CDR3 sequence (DNA): TGTGCCAGCAGCCCGGGGGTTGACACAGATACGCAGTATTTT.

The V gene is TRBV18, the J gene TRBJ1-4; 10 bases match TRBD1. The CDR3 totals 13 residues. Germline loops: CDR1 KGHSH, CDR2 LQKENI. The junction had 2 bases not matched to a gene; V was cut back by 6 bases and J by 7 bases. The CDR3 nucleotides are TGTGCCAGCTCCCGGGACAGGGGTGAAAAACTGTTTTTT. This codes for CASSRDRGEKLFF.

The chain combines TRBV7-9 with TRBJ1-2; unclear D gene. Trimming cost V 5 bases and J 5 bases, with 21 bases left between them. Germline CDR1 and CDR2: SEHNR and FQNEAQ (reference sequence). CDR3 size: 16 residues. The CDR3 sequence: CASSPRFDRSTYGYTF. The CDR3 coding sequence is TGTGCCAGCAGCCCCCGCTTTGACCGGAGTACATATGGCTACACCTTC. Full variable domain (outside the CDR3, taken from reference TRBV7-9 and TRBJ1-2): DTGVSQNPRHKITKRGQNVTFRCDPISEHNRLYWYRQTLGQGPEFLTYFQNEAQLEKSRLLSDRFSAERPKGSFSTLEIQRTEQGDSAMYLCASSPRFDRSTYGYTFGSGTRLTVV.

This chain links TRBV4-1 with TRBJ2-1; 11 nucleotides align to TRBD1. Germline values: CDR1 MGHRA, CDR2 YSYEKL. With 1 base clipped from V and 11 bases from J, the junction kept 7 bases outside the gene matches. The CDR3 has 15 amino acids. CDR3 sequence (DNA): TGCGCCAGCAGCCAAGCTACGGACAGGGGGCACAAGCAGTTCTTC. Its translation is CASSQATDRGHKQFF.

The chain employs TRBV7-9 and TRBJ2-6; 11 positions match TRBD1. The CDR3 is made up of 17 amino acids. Germline V gene data show CDR1 as SEHNR and CDR2 as FQNEAQ (reference sequence). V lost 5 bases to trimming and J lost 0 bases; unmatched junction nucleotides: 3. The CDR3 reads CASSRTGGLSGANVLTF. As DNA, the CDR3 is TGTGCCAGCAGCCGGACAGGGGGCCTCTCTGGGGCCAACGTCCTGACTTTC.